The clone carrying this TCR beta chain was picked up a small number of times. The antigen is not known. This entry is derived from a study of OX40 agonist ivuxolimab in advanced cancers. About the study: Intravenous ivuxolimab was administered to patients every 2 weeks at 0.01 to 10 mg/kg. Dose-escalation patients had hepatocellular carcinoma, melanoma, renal cell or head and neck cancer.

The CDR3 loop spans 17 amino acids. Germline V lookup: CDR1 KGHSH, CDR2 LQKENI. V was shortened by 3 bases and J by 3 bases, with 19 bases between the two germline ends. Study-wide results and limits: The work left the antigen specificity of expanded peripheral T cells undetermined.

The protocol was immunoSEQ multiplex PCR, while the TCRdb copy is restricted to in-frame clones and leaves out a portion. The sample consists of about 19,000 clones, around 88% of them appearing once. The TCR sequence derives from an adult with an advanced solid tumor such as melanoma, head and neck, liver or kidney cancer. Sequences were derived from CD4+ or CD8+ T cells sorted from blood, sampled in a trial of the OX40 agonist ivuxolimab. This chain uses TRBV18 with TRBJ2-3, with D perhaps matching TRBD1 (6 bases). CDR3 region: CASSPIRWGQETDTQYF. The CDR3 DNA reads as TGTGCCAGCTCACCGATTAGGTGGGGGCAGGAAACAGATACGCAGTATTTT.